This T cell receptor (beta chain) was sequenced in a study of radiation and T cells in renal cell carcinoma. Study observations and caveats: Pretreatment tumor biopsies were lacking, so baseline clonotypes are unknown. From baseline, blood top tumor clonotypes peaked at 2 weeks post-radiation.

Libraries were prepared by immunoSEQ multiplex PCR; TCRdb keeps only in-frame clonotypes and omits some of them. The table lists approximately 150,000 clones, 88% of them singletons, with around 4% in the top ten. With respect to this clone: As yet, its antigen is unknown.

Time point defined: baseline pretreatment blood. As to treatment: 15 Gy SBRT to primary tumor, nephrectomy 4 weeks later. CDR3 size: 13 residues. CDR1 and CDR2 (germline): MDHEN, SYDVKM. Trimming removed 2 bases from V and 7 bases from J, with 11 bases in between. This specimen was blood, taken from a patient whose treatment included radiotherapy and nephrectomy. This sequence joins TRBV28 and TRBJ1-2, with a possible D match to TRBD1 (5 bases). The clonotype comes from a woman in her 70s with renal cell carcinoma. CDR3 bases: TGTGCCAGCAGTTTAATGGGGGGTGGTGGCTACACCTTC. This encodes CASSLMGGGGYTF.